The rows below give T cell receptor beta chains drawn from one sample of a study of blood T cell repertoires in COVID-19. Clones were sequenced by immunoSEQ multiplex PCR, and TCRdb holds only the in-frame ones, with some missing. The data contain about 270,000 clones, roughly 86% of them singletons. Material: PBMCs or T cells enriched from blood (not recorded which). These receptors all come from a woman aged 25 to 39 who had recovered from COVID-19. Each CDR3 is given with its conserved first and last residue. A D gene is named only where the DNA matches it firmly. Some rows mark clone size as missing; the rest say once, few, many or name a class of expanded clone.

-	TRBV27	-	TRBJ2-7	TGTGCCAGCAGTCCTTCAGGCAGAACCTACGAGCAGTACTTC	CASSPSGRTYEQYF
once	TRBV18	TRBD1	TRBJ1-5	TGTGCCAGCTCACTAGGGGGGACAGGGCCTCAGCCCCAGCATTTT	CASSLGGTGPQPQHF
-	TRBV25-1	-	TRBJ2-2	TGTGCCAGCAGTGAAATGGGCAGGTTGACCGGGGAGCTGTTTTTT	CASSEMGRLTGELFF
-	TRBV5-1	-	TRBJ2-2	TGCGCCAGCAGCCCTGGGGGGGCCACCGGGGAGCTGTTTTTT	CASSPGGATGELFF
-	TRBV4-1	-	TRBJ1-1	TGCGCCAGCAGCCATACTTCGGACAGACAGAACACTGAAGCTTTCTTT	CASSHTSDRQNTEAFF
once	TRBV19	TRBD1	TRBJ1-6	TGTGCCAGTAGTACAGGGGGCGGAAATTCACCCCTCCACTTT	CASSTGGGNSPLHF
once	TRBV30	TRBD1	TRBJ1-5	TGTGCCTGGAGCCCCGGCGGACAGGGGGGCTATCTCTTTAAGCCCCAGCATTTT	CAWSPGGQGGYLFKPQHF
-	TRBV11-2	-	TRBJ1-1	TGTGCCAGCAGCGTGGACTATACGGACACTGAAGCTTTCTTT	CASSVDYTDTEAFF
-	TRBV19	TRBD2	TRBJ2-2	TGTGCCAGTCGTAAAGCCGGGACTAGCGGGACCGGGGAGCTGTTTTTT	CASRKAGTSGTGELFF
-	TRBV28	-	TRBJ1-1	TGTGCCAGCAGTTTACCCCTTGAAGGGGAGGACACTGAAGCTTTCTTT	CASSLPLEGEDTEAFF
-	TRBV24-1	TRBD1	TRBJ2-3	TGTGCCACCACCACAGGGGCCCCAGCAGATACGCAGTATTTT	CATTTGAPADTQYF
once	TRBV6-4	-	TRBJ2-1	TGTGCCAGCAGTGACACATTCGACAGTCCAAATGAGCAGTTCTTC	CASSDTFDSPNEQFF
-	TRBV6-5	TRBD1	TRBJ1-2	TGTGCCAGCAGTTCACTGACAGGGGAGGATGGCTACACCTTC	CASSSLTGEDGYTF